The 28 T cell receptor beta chains reported below all come from one sample, sequenced in a study of response to subunit inactivated influenza vaccine. MiXCR was run by TCRdb on the RT-PCR reads, yielding one entry per CDR3 protein. This table holds roughly 500,000 distinct CDR3 sequences, approximately 17% found once. The sequenced sample was CD4+ T cells sorted from PBMCs, obtained around 2 years after vaccination. The source of these receptors is a man in his fifties or sixties who received an inactivated influenza vaccine.

There are many counts of this clonotype. This sequence joins TRBV18 and TRBJ1-5; TRBD1 matches 7 bases. Germline CDR1 KGHSH, CDR2 LQKENI. The CDR3 is 15 residues long. The junction had 2 bases not matched to a gene; V was cut back by 0 bases and J by 3 bases. The CDR3 sequence: CASSPPGGFNQPQHF. The CDR3 DNA is TGTGCCAGCTCACCACCAGGGGGCTTCAATCAGCCCCAGCATTTT.

The chain employs TRBV7-2 and TRBJ1-4; tentatively, D is TRBD1 (6 bases). CDR3 length: 14 residues. V was pared by 2 bases and J by 7 bases, with 11 bases between. The germline gives CDR1 SGHTA, CDR2 FQGNSA. CDR3 residues: CASSLQGSGEKLFF. The CDR3 DNA sequence: TGTGCCAGCAGCTTACAGGGGTCGGGTGAAAAACTGTTTTTT.

CDR3 nucleotide sequence: TGTGCCAGCAGCCTACGCTGGGGGGAGCTGTTTTTT. Translation gives CASSLRWGELFF. The chain carries TRBV14 and TRBJ2-2; the D is unclear. The CDR3 has 12 residues. Trimming stripped 4 bases from V and 8 bases from J, with 8 bases between. CDR1 SGHDN and CDR2 FVKESK come from the germline V gene.

This chain uses TRBV7-9 with TRBJ1-3; maybe TRBD1 (5 bases). The CDR3 loop spans 14 amino acids. Germline V gene lookup returns CDR1 SEHNR and CDR2 FQNEAQ (reference sequence). V dropped 6 bases and J dropped 7 bases, with 16 bases sitting between them. The CDR3 DNA sequence: TGTGCCAGCAGTCAGGACACGGATTGGAACACCATATATTTT. It translates to CASSQDTDWNTIYF. The entire variable domain, with the rest obtained from reference TRBV7-9 and TRBJ1-3, is as follows: DTGVSQNPRHKITKRGQNVTFRCDPISEHNRLYWYRQTLGQGPEFLTYFQNEAQLEKSRLLSDRFSAERPKGSFSTLEIQRTEQGDSAMYLCASSQDTDWNTIYFGEGSWLTVV.

V and J are TRBV19 and TRBJ2-5; the D gene is possibly TRBD2 (7 bases). Trimming shortened V by 3 bases and J by 1 base, and 12 bases separated the two germline ends. This CDR3 contains 15 residues. CDR1 is LNHDA and CDR2 is SQIVND in the germline V gene (reference sequence). CDR3 sequence (DNA): TGTGCCAGTAGTATCGGCGGGGGCCTCCAAGAGACCCAGTACTTC. Amino acids: CASSIGGGLQETQYF.

This clonotype was seen ten or more times. The chain couples TRBV5-6 to TRBJ2-5; D is unresolved. The CDR3 totals 12 residues. Trimming pared 4 bases from V and 8 bases from J, leaving 12 bases between. Looked up from germline, CDR1 is SGHDT and CDR2 is YYEEEE. CDR3 loop: CASSRSHETQYF. The DNA of the CDR3 is TGTGCCAGCAGCCGCTCCCACGAAACCCAGTACTTC.

This clonotype was picked up many times. The chain couples TRBV7-9 to TRBJ1-1, with D unclear. Looked up from germline, CDR1 is SEHNR and CDR2 is FQNEAQ (reference sequence). The length of the CDR3 is 14 residues. Trimming left V 5 bases short and J 0 bases short, with 10 bases between. The CDR3 DNA is TGTGCCAGCAGCGAACAGAGACTGAACACTGAAGCTTTCTTT. This gives the protein CASSEQRLNTEAFF.

The V gene is TRBV24-1, the J gene TRBJ2-3, with D perhaps matching TRBD2 (6 bases). Trimming left V 9 bases short and J 0 bases short, with 15 bases between. This CDR3 spans 15 amino acids. The germline V gene encodes CDR1 KGHDR and CDR2 SFDVKD. CDR3 bases: TGTGCCACCTCTCTTTCGGGGGTCAGCACAGATACGCAGTATTTT. This translates into CATSLSGVSTDTQYF.

DNA of the CDR3: TGCAGTGGCTACCCTAACACAGATACGCAGTATTTT. This encodes CSGYPNTDTQYF. The chain joins TRBV20-1 to TRBJ2-3; D ambiguous. Germline-derived CDR1 and CDR2 are DFQATT and SNEGSKA (reference sequence). V was pared by 7 bases and J by 2 bases, with 10 bases between. CDR3 length equals 12 residues.

The genes are TRBV24-1 and TRBJ2-5; D might be TRBD1 or TRBD2, each matching 6 bases. Looked up from germline, CDR1 is KGHDR and CDR2 is SFDVKD. The CDR3 extends over 17 amino acids. V dropped 4 bases and J dropped 5 bases, with 22 bases sitting between them. This CDR3 is CATSEYGGVEAFETQYF. The DNA for the CDR3 is TGTGCCACCAGTGAATACGGGGGCGTTGAAGCTTTCGAGACCCAGTACTTC.

This chain uses TRBV5-4 with TRBJ2-5; possibly TRBD2 for D (6 bases). The CDR3 has 15 amino acids. Germline lookup yields CDR1 SGHNT and CDR2 YYREEE (reference sequence). Trimming removed 4 bases at V and 2 bases at J, with 15 bases between. The CDR3 is CASSRPEGIQETQYF. The CDR3 coding sequence is TGTGCCAGCAGCCGACCGGAGGGGATACAAGAGACCCAGTACTTC.

The chain recombines TRBV5-6 with TRBJ2-1; no clear D gene. The CDR3 loop spans 14 amino acids. Trimming stripped 1 base from V and 12 bases from J, with 17 bases between. Germline V lookup: CDR1 SGHDT, CDR2 YYEEEE. The CDR3 DNA sequence: TGTGCCAGCAGCTTGTTGGTAGTTTCGTCGGGGCAGTTCTTC. Translated: CASSLLVVSSGQFF.

V usage is TRBV10-3 and J usage is TRBJ2-7; D remains ambiguous. The germline V gene encodes CDR1 ENHRY and CDR2 SYGVKD. V gave up 3 bases and J gave up 1 base, with 13 bases separating them. CDR3 size: 15 residues. CDR3 in amino acids: CAISDIGTLSYEQYF. The CDR3 region has the DNA TGTGCCATCAGTGACATAGGCACCCTTTCCTACGAGCAGTACTTC.

This clonotype has a handful of counts. The J gene is TRBJ2-3, the V gene TRBV10-3; no definite D call. Trimming stripped 2 bases from V and 6 bases from J, with 18 bases between. The CDR3 contains 16 residues. The germline CDR1 and CDR2 sequences are ENHRY and SYGVKD. CDR3 amino acids: CAISEPGGKRLDTQYF. The DNA of the CDR3 is TGTGCCATCAGTGAGCCAGGCGGTAAGAGGTTGGATACGCAGTATTTT.

The genes are TRBV6-2 or TRBV6-3 and TRBJ1-5; D is unresolved. The CDR3 has 14 amino acids. Germline CDR1 reads MNHEY; CDR2 reads SVGEGT. V shed 2 bases and J shed 2 bases, with 7 bases lying between them. The CDR3 reads CASSYRRGNQPQHF. The CDR3, as DNA: TGTGCCAGCAGTTACAGGAGGGGCAATCAGCCCCAGCATTTT.

This clonotype came up a few times. J is TRBJ2-1 and V is TRBV20-1; D is undetermined. The germline V gene encodes CDR1 DFQATT and CDR2 SNEGSKA (reference sequence). This CDR3 contains 13 residues. Trimming removed 6 bases from V and 7 bases from J, with 16 bases in between. The CDR3 nucleotides read TGCAGTGCCGCTCGGGCCTCCCTGAATGAGCAGTTCTTC. Protein product: CSAARASLNEQFF.

This clonotype was found a few times. The rearrangement uses TRBV27 and TRBJ1-1; D gene unclear. This CDR3 is 17 amino acids long. Germline V lookup: CDR1 MNHEY, CDR2 SMNVEV (reference sequence). Trimming pared 6 bases from V and 0 bases from J, leaving 20 bases between. CDR3 sequence: CASRGLPDNYLNTEAFF. Written as DNA, the CDR3 is TGTGCCAGCAGGGGATTGCCAGACAATTATTTGAACACTGAAGCTTTCTTT.

This clonotype showed up many times. The chain employs TRBV4-3 and TRBJ2-1; D perhaps matches TRBD2 (5 bases). V was pared by 0 bases and J by 5 bases, with 8 bases between. CDR1 is LGHNA, CDR2 YSLEER, per germline. The CDR3 is 14 amino acids. The DNA for the CDR3 is TGCGCCAGCAGCCAAGAGCAGCGGAACAATGAGCAGTTCTTC. Its protein is CASSQEQRNNEQFF.

This clonotype was observed a few times. This chain connects TRBV6-5 to TRBJ2-5; 8 positions agree with TRBD1. V dropped 0 bases and J dropped 2; count of bases not matched to a gene: 8. CDR1 is MNHEY and CDR2 is SVGAGI in the germline V gene. There are 17 residues in the CDR3. Written as DNA, the CDR3 is TGTGCCAGCAGTTACTCATCGGGACACAGGGGGCAAGAGACCCAGTACTTC. Encoded protein: CASSYSSGHRGQETQYF.

The chain has TRBV7-9 and TRBJ2-1; 8 nucleotides agree with TRBD2. V shed 5 bases and J 6 bases; nucleotides not matched to a gene: 12. The CDR3 loop spans 16 amino acids. CDR1 SEHNR and CDR2 FQNEAQ come from the germline V gene (reference sequence). CDR3 residues: CASSPRGSGGPNEQFF. In nucleotides, the CDR3 is TGTGCCAGCAGCCCCCGGGGCAGCGGGGGCCCCAATGAGCAGTTCTTC.

The chain links TRBV5-1 to TRBJ2-7; 9 nucleotides match TRBD1. The CDR3 length is 15 residues. Looked up from germline, CDR1 is SGHRS and CDR2 is YFSETQ. Germline trimming cut 5 bases from V and 4 bases from J; bases unmatched to any gene: 10. As DNA, the CDR3 is TGCGCCAGCAGTACCCCCGGGACAGGGATTTACGAGCAGTACTTC. Its protein is CASSTPGTGIYEQYF.

The chain has TRBV7-9 and TRBJ2-5; maybe TRBD1 (6 bases). CDR1 is SEHNR, CDR2 FQNEAQ, per germline (reference sequence). The length of the CDR3 is 13 residues. Trimming pared 3 bases from V and 7 bases from J, leaving 12 bases between. CDR3 sequence reads: CASSFQGQGTQYF. CDR3 in DNA: TGTGCCAGCAGCTTCCAGGGGCAGGGGACCCAGTACTTC. Based on the CDR3 plus reference TRBV7-9 and TRBJ2-5, the full variable domain is DTGVSQNPRHKITKRGQNVTFRCDPISEHNRLYWYRQTLGQGPEFLTYFQNEAQLEKSRLLSDRFSAERPKGSFSTLEIQRTEQGDSAMYLCASSFQGQGTQYFGPGTRLLVL.

This clonotype was seen a handful of times. This rearrangement joins TRBV7-2 to TRBJ2-1, with TRBD2 identical over 11 bases. Germline loops: CDR1 SGHTA, CDR2 FQGNSA. Unmatched junction bases numbered 8, after V lost 2 bases and J lost 11 bases. This CDR3 has 15 residues. The CDR3 spells CASSLLLAGGLQQFF. The CDR3 nucleotides are TGTGCCAGCAGCTTACTGCTAGCGGGAGGCCTTCAGCAGTTCTTC.

This clonotype occurred a few times. The chain recombines TRBV20-1 with TRBJ2-5, with 7 bases aligning to TRBD2. This CDR3 is built from 15 residues. V was pared by 6 bases and J by 1 base, with 11 bases of the junction left unmatched. In germline, CDR1 is DFQATT, CDR2 SNEGSKA (reference sequence). The CDR3 nucleotides are TGCAGTGCGTACTCGGGGGGAGCACTCCAAGAGACCCAGTACTTC. Amino acid sequence: CSAYSGGALQETQYF.

This clonotype was detected many times. The chain uses TRBV5-8 and TRBJ2-1; tentative D call: TRBD1 (5 bases). CDR3 size: 15 residues. The germline V and J ends were trimmed by 1 base and 13 bases, with 21 bases remaining between them. Germline lookup yields CDR1 SGHTS and CDR2 YDEGEE. The CDR3 DNA sequence: TGTGCCAGCAGCTTGAGTTTATTAGGGGCGATGGGTCAGTTCTTC. Translated: CASSLSLLGAMGQFF.

The chain couples TRBV18 to TRBJ2-3; the D is unclear. Per germline, CDR1 KGHSH and CDR2 LQKENI. The CDR3 spans 12 residues. V was trimmed by 5 bases and J by 5 bases, leaving 8 bases between them. DNA of the CDR3: TGTGCCAGCTCAGGTTTGAGAGATACGCAGTATTTT. It yields the protein CASSGLRDTQYF.

This clonotype came up a few times. The chain employs TRBV4-1 and TRBJ2-3; D may be TRBD2 (5 bases). CDR3 size: 18 residues. The germline V gene encodes CDR1 MGHRA and CDR2 YSYEKL. V lost 1 base and J lost 0, with 17 bases in between. CDR3 sequence (DNA): TGCGCCAGCAGCCAAGGTGTAACGCGAGGGTCGAGCACAGATACGCAGTATTTT. It specifies CASSQGVTRGSSTDTQYF.

This CDR3 is CASRAMTGGNYGYTF. As DNA, the CDR3 is TGTGCCAGCAGAGCGATGACAGGGGGTAACTATGGCTACACCTTC. This chain connects TRBV3-1 to TRBJ1-2; TRBD1 matches at 9 bases. The CDR3 totals 15 residues. Germline values: CDR1 LGHDT, CDR2 YNNKEL (reference sequence). V gave up 6 bases and J gave up 1 base; unmatched junction bases: 6.